Following are 2 T cell receptor beta chains from one sample sequenced in a study of cytomegalovirus exposure and HLA in healthy donors. The data were produced by immunoSEQ multiplex PCR, yet TCRdb's version contains in-frame clones alone and is incomplete. Of 150,000 to 200,000 clones listed, around 81% are singletons. Material: PBMCs. These receptors came from a man aged 25 to 40 in good health and CMV-seropositive.

V and J are TRBV5-8 and TRBJ1-1, with a weak D call TRBD1 (6 bases). This CDR3 region has 13 residues. Germline V lookup: CDR1 SGHTS, CDR2 YDEGEE. V was clipped by 4 bases and J by 2 bases, with 9 bases between them. This CDR3 is CASSRTANTEAFF. Written as DNA, the CDR3 is TGTGCCAGCAGCCGGACAGCTAACACTGAAGCTTTCTTT.

The CDR3 nucleotides read TGTGCCAGCAGTGCGCCGGGACAGGGAGCCTACGAGCAGTACTTC. Residues: CASSAPGQGAYEQYF. The chain is built from TRBV6-5 and TRBJ2-7, with TRBD1 matching over 9 bases. The CDR3 is 15 amino acids. The germline CDR1 and CDR2 sequences are MNHEY and SVGAGI. Trimming at V came to 5 bases and at J to 2 bases, leaving 7 bases not matched to a gene.